These 30 T cell receptor beta chains originate from one sample sequenced in a study of B cell selection in AIRE deficiency. The sorted conventional CD4 T cells were gated as CD4+CD127+. The data were produced by immunoSEQ multiplex PCR, yet TCRdb's version contains in-frame clones alone and is incomplete. The sample includes 20,000 to 30,000 clones, about 96% of them seen just once. Sequencing was performed on CD4+CD127+ conventional T cells sorted from PBMCs. These receptor sequences come from a human donor in good health.

V is TRBV2 and J is TRBJ2-4, with 11 bases matching TRBD2. V shed 1 base and J 15 bases; nucleotides not matched to a gene: 8. The CDR3 loop spans 14 amino acids. The V gene's germline CDR1 is SNHLY and CDR2 FYNNEI. For the CDR3, the DNA is TGTGCCAGCAGTGAAGGGCTAGCGGGAGGCCACGGGTACTTC. Its protein product is CASSEGLAGGHGYF.

The rearrangement joins TRBV28 to TRBJ1-4; TRBD1 matches 12 bases. This CDR3 is 14 amino acids long. Trimming removed 6 bases from V and 7 bases from J; junction bases left unmatched: 3. The germline CDR1 and CDR2 sequences are MDHEN and SYDVKM. The CDR3 spells CASRGQGAGEKLFF. CDR3 DNA: TGTGCCAGCAGGGGACAGGGGGCTGGTGAAAAACTGTTTTTT.

J is TRBJ1-5 and V is TRBV2, with D perhaps TRBD1 (5 bases). Germline assignment: CDR1 SNHLY and CDR2 FYNNEI. Between the trimmed V and J ends, which lost 6 bases and 5 bases, there was a span of 14 bases. CDR3 length equals 14 residues. The CDR3 reads CASSPRGGYQPQHF. The CDR3 bases are TGTGCCAGCAGCCCCCGGGGGGGTTATCAGCCCCAGCATTTT.

This clone showed up just once. This chain uses TRBV18 with TRBJ1-5, with D unclear. Trimming pared 2 bases from V and 0 bases from J, leaving 8 bases between. This CDR3 region has 15 residues. From germline, CDR1 is KGHSH and CDR2 LQKENI. The CDR3 reads CASSPSGYSNQPQHF. The CDR3 DNA reads TGTGCCAGCTCACCATCCGGGTATAGCAATCAGCCCCAGCATTTT. Supplemented by reference TRBV18 and TRBJ1-5, the full variable domain reads NAGVMQNPRHLVRRRGQEARLRCSPMKGHSHVYWYRQLPEEGLKFMVYLQKENIIDESGMPKERFSAEFPKEGPSILRIQQVVRGDSAAYFCASSPSGYSNQPQHFGDGTRLSIL.

The CDR3 sequence is CASSRGGTYEQYF. CDR3 in DNA: TGTGCCAGCAGCAGGGGGGGGACATACGAGCAGTACTTC. This rearrangement joins TRBV7-9 to TRBJ2-7; tentative D call: TRBD2 (7 bases). The CDR3 runs to 13 residues. Germline V gene data show CDR1 as SEHNR and CDR2 as FQNEAQ (reference sequence). The V gene lost 5 bases and the J gene lost 4 bases, with 12 bases spanning the gap.

The genes are TRBV20-1 and TRBJ1-1; D is perhaps TRBD1 (5 bases). The germline gives CDR1 DFQATT, CDR2 SNEGSKA (reference sequence). With 6 bases removed from V and 6 bases from J, the gap between germline ends came to 11 bases. This CDR3 spans 11 amino acids. The CDR3: CSASRGAEAFF. The CDR3 DNA follows: TGCAGTGCCTCGCGGGGGGCTGAAGCTTTCTTT.

The J gene is TRBJ2-5, the V gene TRBV5-1; 7 positions agree with TRBD1. This CDR3 region has 13 residues. CDR1 is SGHRS and CDR2 is YFSETQ in the germline V gene. Losses at the gene ends were 5 bases for V and 5 bases for J; bases not matched to a gene: 6. The CDR3 nucleotides are TGCGCCAGCAGAGAGGGGGCGGTTGAGACCCAGTACTTC. It translates to CASREGAVETQYF.

The genes are TRBV6-1 and TRBJ1-4; maybe TRBD1 (5 bases). CDR3 length: 14 residues. Germline CDR1 reads MNHNS; CDR2 reads SASEGT. Trimming took 4 bases from V and 3 from J, leaving 9 bases between them. The CDR3 region has the DNA TGTGCCAGCAGTGGGACAAGAGCTAATGAAAAACTGTTTTTT. It specifies CASSGTRANEKLFF.

The chain recombines TRBV11-2 with TRBJ2-7; a weak D match, TRBD2 (5 bases). V was shortened by 5 bases and J by 2 bases, with 13 bases between the two germline ends. The V gene's germline CDR1 is SGHAT and CDR2 FQNNGV. This CDR3 comprises 14 residues. The CDR3 DNA follows: TGTGCCAGCAGCCTGCGGGCCCCGACCTACGAGCAGTACTTC. Amino acids: CASSLRAPTYEQYF.

This rearrangement joins TRBV19 to TRBJ1-3, with TRBD1 as a possible D gene (6 bases). Germline V gene lookup returns CDR1 LNHDA and CDR2 SQIVND (reference sequence). V was shortened by 3 bases and J by 0 bases, with 12 bases between the two germline ends. The CDR3 spans 16 residues. CDR3 sequence reads: CASSITGRSSGNTIYF. The CDR3 DNA follows: TGTGCCAGTAGTATCACAGGGCGAAGCTCTGGAAACACCATATATTTT.

The chain recombines TRBV7-9 with TRBJ2-3; a weak D match, TRBD1 (6 bases). There are 13 residues in the CDR3. Germline loops: CDR1 SEHNR, CDR2 FQNEAQ (reference sequence). Trimming took off 6 bases at V and 6 bases at J, with 13 bases between the two ends. The CDR3, as DNA: TGTGCCAGCAGTAGTACAGGGAACGATACGCAGTATTTT. It is translated as CASSSTGNDTQYF.

The chain is built from TRBV19 and TRBJ2-1; TRBD2 matches at 10 bases. The CDR3 contains 15 residues. V lost 8 bases, J lost 7 bases, and 11 bases stayed unmatched. Germline CDR1 and CDR2: LNHDA and SQIVND (reference sequence). CDR3 protein: CASGQREGRQNEQFF. CDR3 nucleotide sequence: TGTGCCAGTGGCCAGCGGGAGGGCCGTCAAAATGAGCAGTTCTTC.

This chain uses TRBV6-1 with TRBJ2-1; 7 nucleotides agree with TRBD1. V dropped 6 bases and J dropped 4; count of bases not matched to a gene: 9. CDR1 and CDR2 (germline): MNHNS, SASEGT. The CDR3 covers 15 residues. The CDR3 sequence is CASSFQGESYNEQFF. For the CDR3, the DNA is TGTGCCAGCAGCTTTCAGGGGGAGTCGTACAATGAGCAGTTCTTC.

The chain employs TRBV25-1 and TRBJ2-7; 7 nucleotides agree with TRBD2. CDR3 length: 15 residues. CDR1 is MGHDK and CDR2 is SYGVNS in the germline V gene. V was clipped by 1 base and J by 7 bases; unmatched bases: 10. The DNA for the CDR3 is TGTGCCAGCAGTGAATTAGGGACTACTCCCTGGGAGCAGTACTTC. This translates into CASSELGTTPWEQYF.

As DNA, the CDR3 is TGCGCCAGCAGTCTGGACATCTTGGACACTGAAGCTTTCTTT. Protein: CASSLDILDTEAFF. The rearrangement uses TRBV5-1 and TRBJ1-1; D may be TRBD1 (5 bases). CDR3 size: 14 residues. The V gene lost 5 bases and the J gene lost 3 bases, with 14 bases spanning the gap. The germline CDR1 and CDR2 sequences are SGHRS and YFSETQ.

The rearrangement links TRBV7-8 to TRBJ2-5; no clear D gene. V lost 2 bases and J 0 bases, leaving 4 bases between the germline ends. CDR1 is SGHVS and CDR2 is FQNEAQ in the germline V gene. The length of the CDR3 is 13 residues. CDR3 nucleotide sequence: TGTGCCAGCAGCTTAACGTACCAAGAGACCCAGTACTTC. This translates into CASSLTYQETQYF.

This chain connects TRBV18 to TRBJ2-7; D is unclear. This CDR3 has 13 amino acids. V lost 3 bases and J lost 2, with 8 bases in between. Germline loops: CDR1 KGHSH, CDR2 LQKENI. CDR3 nucleotides: TGTGCCAGCTCACCGGCGGTAACCTACGAGCAGTACTTC. Translation gives CASSPAVTYEQYF.

To note about this clone: One junction end disagrees with the germline gene, perhaps due to a read error. DNA of the CDR3: TGTGCCAGCGGTTTTCTGGGGGAGGGGGCGAGGAAGACCCAGTACTTC. Translation gives CASGFLGEGARKTQYF. The rearrangement links TRBV28 to TRBJ2-5; perhaps D is TRBD1 or TRBD2 (7 bases each). The CDR3 totals 16 residues. Germline V lookup: CDR1 MDHEN, CDR2 SYDVKM.

This chain links TRBV10-3 with TRBJ1-2; D unclear. V was clipped by 3 bases and J by 4 bases, with 15 bases between them. The CDR3 extends over 15 amino acids. CDR1 is ENHRY, CDR2 SYGVKD, per germline. The CDR3 DNA reads as TGTGCCATCAGTGACCCGGACCGAACGTCCTATGGCTACACCTTC. This sequence encodes CAISDPDRTSYGYTF.

The chain carries TRBV7-9 and TRBJ2-7, with D possibly being TRBD2 (6 bases). The germline CDR1 and CDR2 sequences are SEHNR and FQNEAQ (reference sequence). Trimming left V 5 bases short and J 3 bases short, with 14 bases between. CDR3 length: 14 amino acids. CDR3 DNA: TGTGCCAGCAGCCCGCCGGAGGGCGTCTACGAGCAGTACTTC. Protein: CASSPPEGVYEQYF.

V is TRBV5-4 and J is TRBJ2-2; a weak D match, TRBD1 (5 bases). With 0 bases removed from V and 4 bases from J, the gap between germline ends came to 10 bases. CDR3 size: 15 residues. Germline V gene data show CDR1 as SGHNT and CDR2 as YYREEE (reference sequence). The CDR3: CASSLGQPSTGELFF. The CDR3 bases are TGTGCCAGCAGCTTGGGACAGCCCTCCACCGGGGAGCTGTTTTTT.

This sequence joins TRBV7-3 and TRBJ2-7; unclear D gene. CDR3 size: 15 residues. CDR1 is SGHTA and CDR2 is FQGTGA in the germline V gene. The germline V and J ends were trimmed by 2 bases and 2 bases, with 13 bases remaining between them. The CDR3 DNA reads TGTGCCAGCAGCTTAGCACGAATTGACCCCTACGAGCAGTACTTC. Translation: CASSLARIDPYEQYF.

The J gene is TRBJ1-5, the V gene TRBV6-1; D is ambiguous. Germline V gene lookup returns CDR1 MNHNS and CDR2 SASEGT. CDR3 length: 14 amino acids. Trimming took 8 bases from V and 7 from J, leaving 18 bases between them. The DNA of the CDR3 is TGTGCCAGCCTGTCGGACCAGCCATGGCAGCCCCAGCATTTT. Amino acid sequence: CASLSDQPWQPQHF.

The chain employs TRBV7-2 and TRBJ1-1, with 10 nucleotides matching TRBD1. This CDR3 spans 15 amino acids. Trimming cost V 5 bases and J 5 bases; bases outside gene matches: 8. Germline CDR1 and CDR2: SGHTA and FQGNSA. The DNA for the CDR3 is TGTGCCAGCAGCCTAAGGACAGGGGGAGGGACTGAAGCTTTCTTT. It is translated as CASSLRTGGGTEAFF.

This clone was observed once. CDR3 residues: CASRPNSGANVLTF. CDR3 DNA: TGTGCCAGCAGACCAAACTCTGGGGCCAACGTCCTGACTTTC. The chain uses TRBV6-5 and TRBJ2-6; no definite D call. V lost 6 bases, J lost 0 bases, and 6 bases lay in between. The length of the CDR3 is 14 residues. Germline V gives CDR1 MNHEY, CDR2 SVGAGI.

This chain links TRBV28 with TRBJ2-1, with 10 bases that match TRBD2. With V trimmed by 5 bases and J by 6 bases, 7 bases remained unmatched. In germline, CDR1 is MDHEN, CDR2 SYDVKM. This CDR3 is 15 amino acids long. This chain's CDR3 is CASSRTSGIINEQFF. CDR3 coding DNA: TGTGCCAGCAGTCGCACTAGCGGGATTATCAATGAGCAGTTCTTC.

The chain links TRBV4-1 to TRBJ1-5; no definite D call. Per germline, CDR1 MGHRA and CDR2 YSYEKL. V was shortened by 0 bases and J by 5 bases, with 8 bases between the two germline ends. The CDR3 is 14 residues long. The CDR3 nucleotides read TGCGCCAGCAGCCAAGAGGAACTTGATCAGCCCCAGCATTTT. It translates to CASSQEELDQPQHF.

This sequence joins TRBV4-3 and TRBJ1-5; D unclear. V was shortened by 0 bases and J by 3 bases, with 9 bases between the two germline ends. Germline CDR1 reads LGHNA; CDR2 reads YSLEER. The CDR3 is 15 residues long. The CDR3 is CASSQEASYNQPQHF. The CDR3 nucleotides are TGCGCCAGCAGCCAAGAGGCCTCTTACAATCAGCCCCAGCATTTT.

The rearrangement uses TRBV4-2 and TRBJ1-5; D gene unclear. V lost 7 bases and J lost 1, with 14 bases in between. CDR1 is LGHNA, CDR2 YNFKEQ, per germline. CDR3 length: 15 residues. The CDR3 spells CASILGTRSNQPQHF. The DNA for the CDR3 is TGTGCCAGCATCCTAGGAACCAGAAGCAATCAGCCCCAGCATTTT.

This chain uses TRBV29-1 with TRBJ1-6; 11 bases are a match to TRBD1. From germline, CDR1 is SQVTM and CDR2 ANQGSEA. The CDR3 sequence is 13 residues long. The V and J ends lost 6 bases and 7 bases, in that order; junction bases with no gene match: 2. The CDR3: CSVGTGGNSPLHF. The CDR3 nucleotides are TGCAGCGTCGGGACAGGGGGAAATTCACCCCTCCACTTT.